These 7 T cell receptor beta chains were sequenced from one sample in a study of spatial heterogeneity in lung cancer (dated by TCRdb to between 2018 and 2021). Points the paper makes about the study in general: The tumor nonsynonymous mutation count correlated with the number of expanded intratumoral alpha and beta TCRs.

In the paper's terms, the time point label means: sample taken at primary tumor resection. Receptor libraries were prepared by 5' RACE. Sequencing took place on a NextSeq 500. TCRdb cleaned the public reads at Q25 with fastp, built clones with MiXCR and kept in-frame beta chains. Here each entry gathers all rows of one CDR3 protein and keeps the most common genes and DNA. The sample profile shows about 1,500 distinct CDR3 sequences; about 9.4% of them were found once. Approximately 38% of the sample is held by the ten biggest clonotypes. Their antigens are not known. Sequenced here: lung tumor tissue, sampled at surgery. These receptor sequences come from a female donor with early-stage non-small cell lung cancer.

In its sample, this clonotype was seen many times. This chain connects TRBV9 to TRBJ2-5, with 7 bases identical to TRBD2. Trimming took 0 bases from V and 5 from J; bases not matched to a gene: 7. The CDR3 is 15 amino acids. Germline CDR1 is SGDLS and CDR2 is YYNGEE. The CDR3 bases are TGTGCCAGCAGCGTAGTGGCGGGAGTCAGTGAGACCCAGTACTTC. This translates into CASSVVAGVSETQYF.

The chain uses TRBV19 and TRBJ2-1; no clear D. V was pared by 3 bases and J by 12 bases, with 21 bases between. The germline CDR1 and CDR2 sequences are LNHDA and SQIVND (reference sequence). There are 15 residues in the CDR3. CDR3 loop: CASSIRSSVGESQFF. As DNA, the CDR3 is TGTGCCAGTAGTATTCGGTCGTCGGTCGGTGAATCGCAGTTCTTC.

By sample share, this clonotype is hyperexpanded. The genes are TRBV7-8 and TRBJ2-5; a possible D gene is TRBD1 (5 bases). Germline V gene sequence: CDR1 SGHVS, CDR2 FQNEAQ. V was shortened by 5 bases and J by 1 base, with 11 bases between the two germline ends. The CDR3 is 14 residues long. CDR3 protein: CASSLTVFQETQYF. CDR3 nucleotide sequence: TGTGCCAGCAGCCTGACAGTCTTCCAAGAGACCCAGTACTTC.

This clonotype ranks as medium-sized. The V and J genes are TRBV4-3 and TRBJ2-1; no firm D call. Deletions cut 3 bases from V and 9 bases from J, with 12 bases between. This CDR3 is 13 amino acids long. Germline CDR1 and CDR2: LGHNA and YSLEER. For the CDR3, the DNA is TGCGCCAGCAGCCATACCGCCAGCGCTGAGCAGTTCTTC. Its translation is CASSHTASAEQFF.

By its share, this clonotype is medium-sized. For the CDR3, the DNA is TGTGCCAGCAGTCCGCTGCCCGGGACTAGCGGGAGATTCGATGAGCAGTTCTTC. This sequence encodes CASSPLPGTSGRFDEQFF. The chain has TRBV27 and TRBJ2-1; 14 positions agree with TRBD2. The CDR3 totals 18 residues. Germline CDR1 and CDR2: MNHEY and SMNVEV (reference sequence). The ends lost 5 bases at V and 8 bases at J; junction bases unmatched: 14.

V gene TRBV6-5 combines with J gene TRBJ1-4; D is unclear. Germline V gives CDR1 MNHEY, CDR2 SVGAGI. V lost 5 bases and J lost 2, with 9 bases in between. The CDR3 has 14 residues. The CDR3 DNA reads as TGTGCCAGCAGTACAACAGAGACTAATGAAAAACTGTTTTTT. It yields the protein CASSTTETNEKLFF.

In its sample, this clonotype ranks as medium-sized. CDR3 coding DNA: TGCGCCAGCAGTCCCTCCTCCAGGGGGCCGTATGACACTGAAGCTTTCTTT. Residues: CASSPSSRGPYDTEAFF. This chain connects TRBV23-1 to TRBJ1-1; TRBD1 matches at 8 bases. TRBV23-1 is noted as an ORF with a role that remains uncertain. V dropped 4 bases and J dropped 3; count of bases not matched to a gene: 13. This CDR3 spans 17 amino acids.